This T cell receptor beta chain was documented in a study of T cell responses to AZD1222 COVID-19 vaccine. TCRdb's table, derived via immunoSEQ multiplex PCR, lists solely in-frame clones and lacks some. The table lists roughly 99,000 clones, about 90% of them singletons. On this clone: The antigen is not known.

This CDR3 contains 16 residues. Germline loops: CDR1 LGHDT, CDR2 YNNKEL (reference sequence). V was cut by 5 bases and J by 0 bases, with 15 bases left in between. Points from the study as a whole: The study found Spike-specific TCR breadth and depth rose after two AZD1222 doses.

Pooling was applied to second doses at about 4 or about 12 weeks. This receptor was taken from an adult who received the AZD1222 COVID-19 vaccine. The sample here was peripheral blood, taken 28 days after the second AZD1222 dose. The V gene is TRBV3-1 (or the pseudogene TRBV3-2), the J gene TRBJ2-3; no clear D. The CDR3 nucleotides are TGTGCCAGCAGCTTCGGGCGCGGAACTAGCACAGATACGCAGTATTTT. Amino acid sequence: CASSFGRGTSTDTQYF.